One T cell receptor beta chain is described in this entry. The antigen remains unidentified. This sequence is one base from a far larger clone and is likely a read error. The germline gives CDR1 MNHEY, CDR2 SVGEGT. This CDR3 is built from 15 residues. The ends were cut back, 5 bases at V and 2 bases at J, with 16 bases in the middle. The record originates from a study of regulatory T cells in long-lasting Graves disease. Study-level findings and limits: Persistent disease was associated with favored TRBV28 usage and with favored use of TRBJ1-2 and TRBJ2-5. The persistent group shared about 2,700 public clonotypes, more than the 966 shared by new patients. Since the sample size was small, accuracy may have been reduced.

Time point indicated: newly diagnosed GD, antithyroid drugs for less than 3 months. PBMC RNA was the source of the TCR library. Enrollment of patients was through an endocrinology department in Xi'an, China. Arm-PCR with iRepertoire HTBI primers amplified the CDR3 regions for these TCR beta libraries. TCRdb used MiXCR to reprocess the multiplex PCR reads, holding one entry per CDR3 protein. Among more than 400,000 distinct CDR3 sequences listed, roughly 16% were seen once. The data were also submitted as part of a second study, on T cells in Graves' hyperthyroidism and ophthalmopathy.

V usage is TRBV6-2 or TRBV6-3 and J usage is TRBJ2-7; D remains ambiguous. The source material was peripheral blood mononuclear cells (PBMCs), sampled at new diagnosis, from a patient treated with antithyroid drugs. The TCR was taken from a middle-aged man with Graves disease. The CDR3 region is CASSDPRVAPYEQYF. Written as DNA, the CDR3 is TGTGCCAGCAGTGACCCCCGAGTGGCCCCCTACGAGCAGTACTTC.